This is a list of T cell receptor beta chains from one sample in a study of T cell responses to AZD1222 COVID-19 vaccine. Clones were sequenced by immunoSEQ multiplex PCR, and TCRdb holds only the in-frame ones, with some missing. The sample has 130,000 to 150,000 clones; just under 95% are singletons. The material was peripheral blood, obtained after recovery from COVID-19. The receptors shown here come from an adult who had recovered from COVID-19. Both conserved end residues are part of each CDR3. Each record gives: J gene, V gene, D gene, clone size, CDR3 DNA, CDR3 protein. The D gene is left open where the match is weak. Clone size is shown for a subset of rows, as once, few, many or a class of expanded clone.

>TRBJ1-6|TRBV28|TRBD1|-
TGTGCCAGCAGTTTTCAGGGGGCAGGTTCACCCCTCCACTTT
CASSFQGAGSPLHF
>TRBJ1-2|TRBV28|-|-
TGTGCCAGCAGTTTGTCTAACTATGGCTACACCTTC
CASSLSNYGYTF
>TRBJ2-7|TRBV10-1|TRBD1|-
TGCGCCAGCAGCACCGGGACAGGGTTCAACGAGCAGTACTTC
CASSTGTGFNEQYF
>TRBJ2-1|TRBV10-3|TRBD2|-
TGTGCCATCAGTGACCCACCCGGACTAGCGGGAGCTAATGAGCAGTTCTTC
CAISDPPGLAGANEQFF
>TRBJ1-4|TRBV4-2|-|-
TGTGCCAGCAGCCAAATAGGTCGTGAAAAACTGTTTTTT
CASSQIGREKLFF
>TRBJ2-3|TRBV14|-|-
TGTGCCAGCAGCCCCGCGCCGGGGGAGGCAGATACGCAGTATTTT
CASSPAPGEADTQYF
>TRBJ2-1|TRBV27|-|-
TGTGCCAGCAGTTGGGCCCGTCGCAATGAGCAGTTCTTC
CASSWARRNEQFF
>TRBJ2-7|TRBV6-1|TRBD1|-
TGTGCCAGCAGTGAAGCATCCAGGGGGCGCTTCGAGCAGTACTTC
CASSEASRGRFEQYF
>TRBJ1-1|TRBV6-5|-|-
TGTGCCAGCACTCAGGGTGGGGAGGCTTTCTTT
CASTQGGEAFF
>TRBJ2-1|TRBV29-1|-|-
TGCAGCGCCGTCCATAGCGGTAAACCAACCAATGAGCAGTTCTTC
CSAVHSGKPTNEQFF
>TRBJ1-5|TRBV6-5|-|-
TGTGCCAGCAGTTATTCGCAGACGGGTAACAATCAGCCCCAGCATTTT
CASSYSQTGNNQPQHF
>TRBJ2-7|TRBV11-2|-|-
TGTGCCAGCGGATCGGACTATGCCGCGCACGAGCAGTACTTC
CASGSDYAAHEQYF
>TRBJ1-1|TRBV5-5|-|-
TGTGCCAGCAGCCCGACAGTGTTAAACACTGAAGCTTTCTTT
CASSPTVLNTEAFF
>TRBJ1-2|TRBV24-1|-|-
TGTGCCACCAGTGGGGGCAACTACTATGGCTACACCTTC
CATSGGNYYGYTF
>TRBJ2-7|TRBV18|-|-
TGTGCCAGCTCACCACCGGTCCGTGACTCCTACGAGCAGTACTTC
CASSPPVRDSYEQYF
>TRBJ1-2|TRBV4-1|-|-
TGCGCCAGCAGCCAAGCCGACAGGTGGGATGGCTACACCTTC
CASSQADRWDGYTF
>TRBJ1-4|TRBV4-1|-|-
TGCGCCAGCAGCCAAGAGTTTGGGCTGACTAATGAAAAACTGTTTTTT
CASSQEFGLTNEKLFF
>TRBJ2-1|TRBV5-8|TRBD2|-
TGTGCCAGCAGCTTGGCCGGGACTAGCGGGGAGGACAACAACAATGAGCAGTTCTTC
CASSLAGTSGEDNNNEQFF
>TRBJ1-1|TRBV19|TRBD1|-
TGTGCCAGTAGCCGACAGGGACTATTTGAAGCTTTCTTT
CASSRQGLFEAFF
>TRBJ2-7|TRBV27|-|-
TGTGCCAGCACCCCCGGGGCAGGGGCCGAGCAGTACTTC
CASTPGAGAEQYF
>TRBJ2-7|TRBV27|TRBD1|-
TGTGCCAGCAGTCGGCGACAGGGAATCTCCTACGAGCAGTACTTC
CASSRRQGISYEQYF
>TRBJ2-2|TRBV27|TRBD2|-
TGTGCCAGCAGTTTTATTAGCGGGAGGGCGAACACCGGGGAGCTGTTTTTT
CASSFISGRANTGELFF
>TRBJ1-1|TRBV2|TRBD1|-
TGTGCCAGCACTTCTCAGGGGGTGAACACTGAAGCTTTCTTT
CASTSQGVNTEAFF
>TRBJ1-2|TRBV4-2|-|once
TGTGCCAGCACCAAAAACGGGCTTTATGGCTACACCTTC
CASTKNGLYGYTF
>TRBJ1-1|TRBV28|-|few
TGTGCCAGCAGTTTATCGGGGACGAACACTGAAGCTTTCTTT
CASSLSGTNTEAFF
>TRBJ1-3|TRBV18|-|-
TGTGCCAGCTCACCGATTGGCAGCTTAGGAAACACCATATATTTT
CASSPIGSLGNTIYF